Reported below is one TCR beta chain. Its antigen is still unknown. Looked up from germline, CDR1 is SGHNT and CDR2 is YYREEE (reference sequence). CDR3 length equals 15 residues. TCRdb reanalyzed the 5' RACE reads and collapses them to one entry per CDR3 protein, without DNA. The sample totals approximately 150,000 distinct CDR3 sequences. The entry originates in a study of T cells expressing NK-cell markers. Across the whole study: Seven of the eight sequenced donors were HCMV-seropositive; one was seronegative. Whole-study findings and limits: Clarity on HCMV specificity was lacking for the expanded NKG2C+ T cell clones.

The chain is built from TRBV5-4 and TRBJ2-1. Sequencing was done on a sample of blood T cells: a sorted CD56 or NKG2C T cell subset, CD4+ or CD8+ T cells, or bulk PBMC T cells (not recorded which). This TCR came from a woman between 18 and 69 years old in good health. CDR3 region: CASSFAGGPHNEQFF.